Following are 26 T cell receptor beta chains from one sample sequenced in a study of T cells in Graves' hyperthyroidism and ophthalmopathy. Amplification targeted TCR beta CDR3 regions from RNA transcripts. In the first-round RT-PCR of the TCR CDR3, the HTBI primer set was used. TCRdb re-derived calls from the multiplex PCR reads in MiXCR, one entry per CDR3 protein. The data contain more than 300,000 distinct CDR3 sequences, 17% of them singletons. The sample consisted of blood. The receptors come from a woman aged 25 to 39 with Graves' hyperthyroidism that later progressed to Graves' ophthalmopathy.

In its sample, this clonotype was seen many times. The rearrangement uses TRBV11-2 and TRBJ2-7; TRBD2 agrees at 9 bases. Trimming cost V 8 bases and J 4 bases; bases outside gene matches: 6. The CDR3 is 13 residues long. CDR1 SGHAT and CDR2 FQNNGV come from the germline V gene. The CDR3 spells CASLRGRAYEQYF. In DNA form, the CDR3 reads TGTGCCAGCTTACGCGGGAGGGCTTACGAGCAGTACTTC.

This clonotype was detected ten times or more. This chain's CDR3 is CSARLKGPEQYF. The DNA for the CDR3 is TGCAGTGCTAGATTGAAGGGTCCCGAGCAGTACTTC. The chain has TRBV20-1 and TRBJ2-7; D remains unclear. The germline V and J ends were trimmed by 2 bases and 6 bases, with 11 bases remaining between them. Germline CDR1 DFQATT, CDR2 SNEGSKA (reference sequence). This CDR3 has 12 amino acids.

V usage is TRBV3-1 and J usage is TRBJ2-6, with D perhaps being TRBD1 or TRBD2 (6 bases each). The germline V and J ends were trimmed by 1 base and 4 bases, with 17 bases remaining between them. Germline CDR1 LGHDT, CDR2 YNNKEL (reference sequence). This CDR3 comprises 18 residues. CDR3 in DNA: TGTGCCAGCAGCCAAGTCCCTCCGGGGGCAAGCGGGGCCAACGTCCTGACTTTC. It is translated as CASSQVPPGASGANVLTF. The complete variable domain, with remaining parts taken from reference TRBV3-1 and TRBJ2-6, reads DTAVSQTPKYLVTQMGNDKSIKCEQNLGHDTMYWYKQDSKKFLKIMFSYNNKELIINETVPNRFSPKSPDKAHLNLHINSLELGDSAVYFCASSQVPPGASGANVLTFGAGSRLTVL.

This clonotype was seen ten or more times. The V call is TRBV29-1, the J call TRBJ1-2; the D is unclear. V lost 1 base and J lost 4, with 13 bases in between. CDR1 and CDR2 from the germline V gene are SQVTM and ANQGSEA. This CDR3 has 14 amino acids. Here the CDR3 reads CSVEVYGVPYGYTF. The CDR3 DNA reads as TGCAGCGTTGAAGTTTACGGGGTCCCCTATGGCTACACCTTC.

CDR3 loop: CASSDRGDATQETQYF. DNA for the CDR3: TGTGCCAGCAGTGACCGAGGGGACGCAACTCAAGAGACCCAGTACTTC. The chain uses TRBV25-1 and TRBJ2-5; either TRBD1 or TRBD2 may supply D (5 bases each). Between the trimmed V and J ends, which lost 3 bases and 2 bases, there was a span of 16 bases. Germline V lookup: CDR1 MGHDK, CDR2 SYGVNS. The CDR3 covers 16 residues.

This clonotype was detected once. Its ends do not fully match the called genes, so a read error is possible. V usage is TRBV20-1 and J usage is TRBJ1-4; D not certain. Germline CDR1 and CDR2: DFQATT and SNEGSKA (reference sequence). The CDR3 extends over 13 amino acids. CDR3 region: CSARTPNSEKLSF. CDR3 in DNA: TGCAGTGCTAGAACTCCCAATAGTGAAAAACTGTCTTTT.

The genes are TRBV11-3 and TRBJ2-1; D possibly corresponds to TRBD1 (5 bases). From germline, CDR1 is SGHNT and CDR2 YENEEA. V was trimmed by 0 bases and J by 5 bases, leaving 11 bases between them. The CDR3 covers 15 residues. The CDR3 is CASSLERTGDNEQFF. CDR3 nucleotide sequence: TGTGCCAGCAGCTTAGAAAGAACAGGAGACAATGAGCAGTTCTTC.

In its sample, this clonotype was seen many times. The J gene is TRBJ2-4, the V gene TRBV7-2; 7 positions agree with TRBD2. The germline V gene has CDR1 SGHTA and CDR2 FQGNSA. The V segment lost 6 bases and the J segment 9 bases; nucleotides outside the gene matches: 11. The length of the CDR3 is 14 residues. The CDR3 reads CASRPSGLVGIQYF. CDR3 nucleotide sequence: TGTGCCAGCAGACCAAGCGGACTAGTGGGCATTCAGTACTTC.

This clonotype appeared a few times. J is TRBJ2-7 and V is TRBV3-1; 8 bases line up with TRBD2. The CDR3 runs to 13 residues. V trimming: 5 bases; J trimming: 4 bases; junction bases outside the gene matches: 4. The V gene's germline CDR1 is LGHDT and CDR2 YNNKEL (reference sequence). CDR3 bases: TGTGCCAGCAGCGAAGCGGGAGATTACGAGCAGTACTTC. It encodes CASSEAGDYEQYF.

The table lists this clonotype with many counts. This sequence joins TRBV7-9 and TRBJ2-5; possible D gene TRBD2, 5 bases. V was pared by 1 base and J by 9 bases, with 9 bases between. The CDR3 has 12 residues. CDR1 and CDR2 from the germline V gene are SEHNR and FQNEAQ (reference sequence). CDR3 residues: CASSLEAAAQYF. Written as DNA, the CDR3 is TGTGCCAGCAGCTTAGAAGCAGCGGCCCAGTACTTC.

The chain uses TRBV29-1 and TRBJ2-5, with 7 bases aligning to TRBD2. Trimming at V came to 6 bases and at J to 7 bases, leaving 17 bases not matched to a gene. The V gene's germline CDR1 is SQVTM and CDR2 ANQGSEA. The length of the CDR3 is 15 residues. The CDR3 protein is CSVAPRLAVPGTQYF. For the CDR3, the DNA is TGCAGCGTGGCCCCTCGGCTAGCGGTGCCGGGGACCCAGTACTTC.

V is TRBV28 and J is TRBJ2-5; 8 positions match TRBD2. J gave up 4 bases and V 2 bases, and 6 bases lay outside the gene matches. The CDR3 totals 15 residues. CDR1 MDHEN and CDR2 SYDVKM come from the germline V gene. The CDR3 coding sequence is TGTGCCAGCAGTTTAGCGGGAGGCAGGCGAGAGACCCAGTACTTC. Translated, it gives CASSLAGGRRETQYF.

The table lists this clonotype with many counts. The gene calls are TRBV15 and TRBJ1-4; TRBD1 matches at 12 bases. This CDR3 has 18 residues. The ends lost 5 bases at V and 8 bases at J; junction bases unmatched: 15. Germline-derived CDR1 and CDR2 are LNHNV and YYDKDF (reference sequence). CDR3 sequence (DNA): TGTGCCACCAGCCCTCGACCGGGACAGGGGGCTGGTCGGGAAAAACTGTTTTTT. This encodes CATSPRPGQGAGREKLFF.

V and J are TRBV3-1 and TRBJ2-7, with 7 positions matching TRBD1. Germline V gene data show CDR1 as LGHDT and CDR2 as YNNKEL (reference sequence). With 4 bases clipped from V and 1 base from J, the junction kept 4 bases outside the gene matches. The CDR3 is made up of 14 amino acids. The CDR3 DNA is TGTGCCAGCAGCCTGGACAGGCTTTCCTACGAGCAGTACTTC. This gives the protein CASSLDRLSYEQYF.

This clonotype was picked up a small number of times. The CDR3 sequence is CSAREVGYDTQYF. The CDR3 region has the DNA TGCAGTGCTAGAGAGGTCGGATACGATACGCAGTATTTT. This chain joins TRBV20-1 and TRBJ2-3, with D hard to call. Trimming removed 0 bases from V and 6 bases from J, with 10 bases in between. The CDR3 totals 13 residues. The germline gives CDR1 DFQATT, CDR2 SNEGSKA (reference sequence).

Many counts were recorded for this clonotype. The chain is built from TRBV29-1 and TRBJ2-3; no reliable D call. Trimming shortened V by 4 bases and J by 0 bases, and 11 bases separated the two germline ends. The CDR3 sequence is 14 residues long. CDR1 is SQVTM, CDR2 ANQGSEA, per germline. CDR3: CSVASQRSTDTQYF. The CDR3 DNA reads TGCAGCGTTGCGTCGCAGAGAAGCACAGATACGCAGTATTTT.

This clonotype was found many times. The chain has TRBV12-3 or TRBV12-4 and TRBJ2-3; D gene unclear. V was trimmed by 6 bases and J by 1 base, leaving 14 bases between them. The CDR3 sequence is 15 residues long. This CDR3 reads CASSYLTQGTDTQYF. The CDR3 DNA follows: TGTGCCAGCAGCTACTTGACCCAGGGCACAGATACGCAGTATTTT.

V usage is TRBV12-3 or TRBV12-4 and J usage is TRBJ1-1; no clear D gene. The CDR3 has 13 residues. V gave up 6 bases and J gave up 3 bases, with 11 bases separating them. The CDR3, as DNA: TGTGCCAGCAGCCGCCCTCGGTACACTGAAGCTTTCTTT. This gives the protein CASSRPRYTEAFF.

Only a few counts were recorded for this clonotype. CDR3 DNA sequence: TGTGCCAGCAGCTTTGAGTGGGATTACACTGAAGCTTTCTTT. This codes for CASSFEWDYTEAFF. J is TRBJ1-1 and V is TRBV7-9; D unclear. The CDR3 spans 14 residues. Looked up from germline, CDR1 is SEHNR and CDR2 is FQNEAQ (reference sequence). Trimming removed 3 bases from V and 3 bases from J, with 11 bases in between. Full variable domain (outside the CDR3, taken from reference TRBV7-9 and TRBJ1-1): DTGVSQNPRHKITKRGQNVTFRCDPISEHNRLYWYRQTLGQGPEFLTYFQNEAQLEKSRLLSDRFSAERPKGSFSTLEIQRTEQGDSAMYLCASSFEWDYTEAFFGQGTRLTVV.

This clonotype has a count of ten or more. This chain uses TRBV18 with TRBJ1-2; perhaps TRBD1 as D (5 bases). Between the trimmed V and J ends, which lost 8 bases and 2 bases, there was a span of 18 bases. CDR3 length: 15 amino acids. Germline CDR1 is KGHSH and CDR2 is LQKENI. The CDR3 DNA follows: TGTGCCAGCCATACGACCGAGGGGTCGAACTATGGCTACACCTTC. The encoded protein is CASHTTEGSNYGYTF.

This clonotype was counted at least ten times. The J gene is TRBJ1-1, the V gene TRBV20-1; 7 nucleotides line up with TRBD1. Losses at the gene ends were 6 bases for V and 4 bases for J; bases not matched to a gene: 17. Germline lookup yields CDR1 DFQATT and CDR2 SNEGSKA (reference sequence). The CDR3 is 16 amino acids. This CDR3 reads CSATPGQVMLATEAFF. DNA for the CDR3: TGCAGTGCAACTCCCGGACAGGTAATGTTGGCCACTGAAGCTTTCTTT.

This clonotype has at least ten counts. The chain couples TRBV29-1 to TRBJ2-1; 7 bases map to TRBD2. J lost 3 bases, V lost 3 bases, and 5 bases had no gene match. The CDR3 covers 14 residues. CDR1 is SQVTM, CDR2 ANQGSEA, per germline. The CDR3 DNA follows: TGCAGCGTTGAGCGACGGGAGGACTACAATGAGCAGTTCTTC. Translating it yields CSVERREDYNEQFF.

This clonotype was picked up many times. The chain is built from TRBV7-9 and TRBJ2-5; D possibly matches TRBD1 or TRBD2 (5 bases each). Trimming stripped 7 bases from V and 4 bases from J, with 19 bases between. This CDR3 comprises 15 residues. Germline V lookup: CDR1 SEHNR, CDR2 FQNEAQ (reference sequence). The CDR3 DNA sequence: TGTGCCAGCAACGTCGAACTGGGACCAAGAGAGACCCAGTACTTC. Translating gives CASNVELGPRETQYF.

At least ten counts were recorded for this clonotype. This chain joins TRBV28 and TRBJ2-1; 9 bases align to TRBD2. The CDR3 extends over 15 amino acids. V was clipped by 1 base and J by 4 bases; unmatched bases: 2. The V gene's germline CDR1 is MDHEN and CDR2 SYDVKM. CDR3 bases: TGTGCCAGCAGTTTATCGGCGGGAGGGTACAATGAGCAGTTCTTC. This codes for CASSLSAGGYNEQFF.

This clonotype was counted many times. This chain's CDR3 is CAISDGWGHNEQFF. The CDR3 DNA sequence: TGTGCCATCAGTGACGGGTGGGGACACAATGAGCAGTTCTTC. The V and J genes are TRBV10-3 and TRBJ2-1, with D possibly being TRBD1 or TRBD2 (5 bases each). The V end was cut by 3 bases, the J end by 5 bases, with 11 bases between. Germline-derived CDR1 and CDR2 are ENHRY and SYGVKD. The CDR3 has 14 residues.

There are many counts of this clonotype. The rearrangement uses TRBV28 and TRBJ1-2; 11 nucleotides agree with TRBD1. V was clipped by 6 bases and J by 8 bases; unmatched bases: 8. The CDR3 runs to 14 residues. Per germline, CDR1 MDHEN and CDR2 SYDVKM. The CDR3 protein is CASRGQGEGRGYTF. The CDR3 DNA reads as TGTGCCAGCAGGGGACAGGGGGAAGGTCGCGGCTACACCTTC.